This is a list of T cell receptor beta chains from one sample in a study of T-cell memory formation after mild COVID-19. TCRdb called the 5' RACE reads again in MiXCR, with one record for every CDR3 protein. Of fewer than 250,000 distinct CDR3 sequences in the sample, about 16% are singletons; the top ten hold 2% to 3%. The sequencing sample was made of PBMCs or a T cell subset sorted from them (not recorded which). These TCRs come from an adult woman who had mild COVID-19 (a few samples of this study predate the infection). Cell type and time point are not known. Both conserved end residues are trimmed from each CDR3.

TRBV7-8,ASSVSQQGNYGYT
TRBV6-2/TRBV6-3,ASSQLPSTANYGYT
TRBV20-1,SAPGANYGYT
TRBV12-3/TRBV12-4,ASSLGAPGQGPTGELF
TRBV7-2,ASSLGTTLTDTQY
TRBV18,ASSPLRAVSYNEQF
TRBV6-6,ASSYSFPRPGEGNTIY
TRBV14,ASSQEMVNTGELF
TRBV2,ASSESWGLAASYNEQF
TRBV12-5,ASGFIPGELF
TRBV12-3/TRBV12-4,ASSLQRARSTDTQY
TRBV11-3,ASSPGGWRGPDTEAF
TRBV11-2,ASSWDQSSYEQY
TRBV10-3,AISESIGVPQPQH